This T cell receptor beta chain was documented in a study of blood T cells in healthy people across ages. Alongside a J-beta primer mix, a sample-barcoded 5' primer served in a second PCR lasting about 7 to 12 cycles. Every molecule of cDNA carried a tag from a template-switch adaptor with 12 random nucleotides. Each CDR3 protein gets one entry after TCRdb re-called the 5' RACE reads with MiXCR. The data hold around 1,000,000 distinct CDR3 sequences, with roughly 24% observed a single time. As concerns this clonotype: The antigen remains undetermined.

The germline V gene has CDR1 LGHNA and CDR2 YSLEER. This CDR3 has 14 amino acids. V was pared by 0 bases and J by 10 bases, with 10 bases between. Study results and caveats: Considered underestimates were the diversity estimates obtained from one million T cells. Getting older went along with TCR beta diversity per million T cells dropping roughly linearly.

This same sample was also taken into another study, of T cells of mothers and their children. Turning to that study: It was related mother-child pairs that showed slightly higher overlap than unrelated pairs, without reaching significance.

This clonotype was sampled from a girl aged 2-15 years in good health. J is TRBJ1-6 and V is TRBV4-3; D uncertain. Source material: blood. This CDR3 reads CASSQDPAKSPLHF. As DNA, the CDR3 is TGCGCCAGCAGCCAAGATCCGGCGAAATCACCCCTCCACTTT.